The source of this TCR beta chain is a study of T cell changes during pregnancy in multiple sclerosis. Between the trimmed V and J ends, which lost 10 bases and 1 base, there was a span of 13 bases. The CDR3 is 13 residues long. CDR1 is MNHEY, CDR2 SVGAGI, per germline. Using immunoSEQ multiplex PCR, the repertoire was profiled, and TCRdb retains in-frame clones only, with some absent. The profile shows approximately 50,000 clones, around 91% of them singletons. The chain is built from TRBV6-5 and TRBJ1-1, with TRBD1 as a possible D gene (6 bases). Sequencing was performed on peripheral blood, taken in the third trimester of pregnancy. The origin of this receptor is a female donor in good health, enrolled as a control in a pregnancy study. This CDR3 is CATRGQGNTEAFF. In DNA, the CDR3 is TGTGCCACGCGGGGGCAGGGGAACACTGAAGCTTTCTTT.